The 27 T cell receptor beta chains in this list originate from one sample, sequenced in a study of Graves' ophthalmopathy and Graves' hyperthyroidism. CDR3 regions of TCR beta were amplified from RNA transcripts. Amplification began with first-round RT-PCR using HTBI primers, then second-round multiplex PCR was performed. A single record per CDR3 protein comes from TCRdb applying MiXCR to the multiplex PCR reads. The sample shows under 350,000 distinct CDR3 sequences, roughly 15% of them seen only once. Sample: peripheral blood. The receptors were gathered from an adult man with Graves' ophthalmopathy.

This clonotype has ten or more counts. The J gene is TRBJ1-1, the V gene TRBV5-1, with 9 bases aligning to TRBD1. V dropped 5 bases and J dropped 4; count of bases not matched to a gene: 12. The CDR3 spans 16 residues. Germline assignment: CDR1 SGHRS and CDR2 YFSETQ. The CDR3: CASRDTGQGPATEAFF. The DNA of the CDR3 is TGCGCCAGCAGAGATACTGGACAGGGGCCGGCCACTGAAGCTTTCTTT.

The table lists this clonotype with a few counts. The chain carries TRBV6-1 and TRBJ1-5; 9 bases are a match to TRBD1. The V and J ends lost 6 bases and 0 bases, in that order; junction bases with no gene match: 6. CDR3 length: 16 amino acids. The V gene's germline CDR1 is MNHNS and CDR2 SASEGT. The chain's CDR3 is CASRTGGSGSNQPQHF. In DNA form, the CDR3 reads TGTGCCAGCAGGACAGGGGGATCTGGTAGCAATCAGCCCCAGCATTTT.

This clonotype has a handful of counts. The rearrangement uses TRBV4-2 and TRBJ2-2; D is unresolved. With 0 bases removed from V and 5 bases from J, the gap between germline ends came to 7 bases. Germline V gene data show CDR1 as LGHNA and CDR2 as YNFKEQ. The CDR3 is 14 residues long. The CDR3 DNA follows: TGTGCCAGCAGCCAAGATGGCGTGACCGGGGAGCTGTTTTTT. Amino acids: CASSQDGVTGELFF.

This chain joins TRBV12-3 or TRBV12-4 and TRBJ2-7; D not resolved. V was clipped by 2 bases and J by 6 bases, with 11 bases between them. The CDR3 contains 13 residues. The CDR3, as DNA: TGTGCCAGCAGTTTATTTTCCTCAGGCGAGCAGTACTTC. Its protein is CASSLFSSGEQYF.

The chain joins TRBV6-2 or TRBV6-3 to TRBJ1-5, with D possibly being TRBD1 (6 bases). The germline V and J ends were trimmed by 5 bases and 4 bases, with 12 bases remaining between them. CDR1 and CDR2 (germline): MNHEY, SVGEGT. There are 14 residues in the CDR3. The CDR3 bases are TGTGCCAGCAGTGAGGACAGTGAGAATCAGCCCCAGCATTTT. This translates into CASSEDSENQPQHF.

This clonotype occurred many times. This rearrangement joins TRBV7-2 to TRBJ1-1; D gene ambiguous. The CDR3 extends over 14 amino acids. Germline V gene sequence: CDR1 SGHTA, CDR2 FQGNSA. V was cut by 0 bases and J by 9 bases, with 14 bases left in between. The CDR3 DNA reads as TGTGCCAGCAGCTTAGCCAGGCCAGCCTCTAAAGCTTTCTTT. Its protein is CASSLARPASKAFF.

This clonotype was seen at least ten times. J is TRBJ1-1 and V is TRBV7-2; D is undetermined. CDR1 and CDR2 (germline): SGHTA, FQGNSA. Between the trimmed V and J ends, which lost 8 bases and 0 bases, there was a span of 7 bases. The CDR3 totals 12 residues. The CDR3 coding sequence is TGTGCCAGCGGAAGCATGAACACTGAAGCTTTCTTT. Its translation: CASGSMNTEAFF. Drawing the rest from reference TRBV7-2 and TRBJ1-1, the complete variable domain is GAGVSQSPSNKVTEKGKDVELRCDPISGHTALYWYRQSLGQGLEFLIYFQGNSAPDKSGLPSDRFSAERTGGSVSTLTIQRTQQEDSAVYLCASGSMNTEAFFGQGTRLTVV.

This clonotype was found many times. CDR3: CASSVTGGKNTEAFF. As DNA, the CDR3 is TGCGCCAGCAGCGTGACAGGGGGCAAGAACACTGAAGCTTTCTTT. The chain employs TRBV5-1 and TRBJ1-1; 10 bases are shared with TRBD1. The CDR3 spans 15 residues. Germline V gene lookup returns CDR1 SGHRS and CDR2 YFSETQ. The trim removed 4 bases at V and 1 base at J, leaving 4 bases unmatched.

This clonotype was detected ten times or more. The chain recombines TRBV13 with TRBJ1-1, with TRBD1 identical over 11 bases. Germline V gene sequence: CDR1 PRHDT, CDR2 FYEKMQ (reference sequence). The V gene end was trimmed by 4 bases and the J gene end by 10 bases; junction bases not matched to a gene: 8. The CDR3 loop spans 14 amino acids. CDR3 sequence: CASSSGGTGGRAFF. CDR3 coding DNA: TGTGCCAGCAGCTCAGGAGGGACAGGGGGACGAGCTTTCTTT.

This clonotype was seen ten or more times. A read error is possible here, since a much larger clone lies one base away. This chain joins TRBV6-1 and TRBJ1-5, with D maybe TRBD1 (5 bases). The CDR3 extends over 15 amino acids. Germline loops: CDR1 MNHNS, CDR2 SASEGT. The CDR3 DNA reads as TGTGCCTGCAGTGGTGAGGCAGGGCGGAATCAGCCCCAGCATTTT. This sequence encodes CACSGEAGRNQPQHF.

A few counts support this clonotype. V and J are TRBV11-3 and TRBJ1-6; no clear D gene. Trimming left V 4 bases short and J 13 bases short, with 14 bases between. Germline-derived CDR1 and CDR2 are SGHNT and YENEEA. The CDR3 has 13 amino acids. The CDR3 region has the DNA TGTGCCAGCAGCTACAGCCCCAATTTGCCCCTCCACTTT. Translated: CASSYSPNLPLHF.

The CDR3 sequence: CASSYFSGPRRSTEAFF. The CDR3 DNA reads TGTGCCAGCAGTTACTTTTCTGGCCCCAGGAGGAGCACTGAAGCTTTCTTT. The rearrangement uses TRBV6-5 and TRBJ1-1; D remains ambiguous. Germline CDR1 reads MNHEY; CDR2 reads SVGAGI. Trimming pared 1 base from V and 4 bases from J, leaving 19 bases between. The CDR3 consists of 17 residues.

This clonotype was counted a few times. The chain has TRBV3-1 and TRBJ2-5; TRBD2 might be the D (5 bases). V lost 2 bases and J lost 2, with 12 bases in between. The germline V gene has CDR1 LGHDT and CDR2 YNNKEL (reference sequence). This CDR3 is built from 15 residues. The chain's CDR3 is CASSQFGNQQETQYF. CDR3 nucleotide sequence: TGTGCCAGCAGCCAATTCGGGAACCAACAAGAGACCCAGTACTTC.

This clonotype has just one count. The chain has TRBV10-3 and TRBJ1-5; 10 bases line up with TRBD1. This CDR3 spans 14 amino acids. Germline V lookup: CDR1 ENHRY, CDR2 SYGVKD. V was pared by 9 bases and J by 3 bases, with 5 bases of the junction left unmatched. CDR3 coding DNA: TGTGCCATAAAAGGGACAGGGGACAATCAGCCCCAGCATTTT. It encodes CAIKGTGDNQPQHF.

This clonotype was found many times. V usage is TRBV6-1 and J usage is TRBJ2-2, with D tentatively TRBD1 (5 bases). The germline V gene encodes CDR1 MNHNS and CDR2 SASEGT. There are 15 residues in the CDR3. V lost 4 bases, J lost 4 bases, and 13 bases lay in between. The CDR3 DNA reads as TGTGCCAGCAGTGTCAGGGAATTGAGCACCGGGGAGCTGTTTTTT. Translation gives CASSVRELSTGELFF.

The chain carries TRBV24-1 and TRBJ1-2; D possibly corresponds to TRBD1 (5 bases). V dropped 3 bases and J dropped 4 bases, with 11 bases sitting between them. This CDR3 spans 14 amino acids. Germline loops: CDR1 KGHDR, CDR2 SFDVKD. CDR3 sequence (DNA): TGTGCCACCAGTGATACCGGGACGGGCTATGGCTACACCTTC. Its protein is CATSDTGTGYGYTF.

In its sample, this clonotype was seen many times. The V and J genes are TRBV12-3 or TRBV12-4 and TRBJ1-1; possible D gene TRBD1, 5 bases. Trimming cost V 2 bases and J 11 bases, with 9 bases left between them. The CDR3 runs 11 residues. DNA of the CDR3: TGTGCCAGCAGTTTACGCAGGGCGGCTTTCTTT. Its translation is CASSLRRAAFF.

The chain carries TRBV11-2 and TRBJ2-2, with 13 positions matching TRBD2. CDR1 and CDR2 from the germline V gene are SGHAT and FQNNGV. After removal of 5 bases from V and 7 bases from J, the junction contained 7 bases not matched to a gene. The CDR3 consists of 16 residues. CDR3 coding DNA: TGTGCCAGCAGCGGACTAGCGGGGGCCTGGGGCGGGGAGCTGTTTTTT. Translation: CASSGLAGAWGGELFF.

This clonotype came up many times. The chain combines TRBV20-1 with TRBJ2-7; 9 bases are shared with TRBD1. The ends lost 5 bases at V and 0 bases at J; junction bases unmatched: 11. Germline CDR1 is DFQATT and CDR2 is SNEGSKA (reference sequence). This CDR3 region has 16 residues. CDR3 DNA sequence: TGCAGTGCTGAAGACCCGGGACAGGGAGACTCCTACGAGCAGTACTTC. Translated, it gives CSAEDPGQGDSYEQYF.

This clonotype has a count of ten or more. V is TRBV20-1 and J is TRBJ1-5; weak D call: TRBD1 (5 bases). Between the trimmed V and J ends, which lost 0 bases and 3 bases, there was a span of 12 bases. The CDR3 covers 15 residues. Germline V gives CDR1 DFQATT, CDR2 SNEGSKA (reference sequence). In nucleotides, the CDR3 is TGCAGTGCTAGAGATTGGGCACAGGACAATCAGCCCCAGCATTTT. Translating gives CSARDWAQDNQPQHF.

This clonotype was seen repeatedly, ten times or more. This chain joins TRBV19 and TRBJ1-5, with D possibly matching TRBD1 (6 bases). The ends were cut back, 3 bases at V and 8 bases at J, with 14 bases in the middle. CDR3 length equals 14 residues. CDR1 is LNHDA and CDR2 is SQIVND in the germline V gene (reference sequence). CDR3 bases: TGTGCCAGTAGTATTTTACAGGGAATGAAGCCCCAGCATTTT. Its translation is CASSILQGMKPQHF.

In its sample, this clonotype was seen many times. The chain uses TRBV7-3 and TRBJ2-7; D not certain. Germline V CDR1 and CDR2: SGHTA, FQGTGA. The germline V and J ends were trimmed by 0 bases and 10 bases, with 13 bases remaining between them. The CDR3 extends over 13 amino acids. The DNA for the CDR3 is TGTGCCAGCAGCTTAACAAAGGACCGGCCTCAGTACTTC. Translated: CASSLTKDRPQYF.

Ten or more counts support this clonotype. J is TRBJ1-3 and V is TRBV15; no definite D call. The CDR3 spans 17 residues. Germline values: CDR1 LNHNV, CDR2 YYDKDF (reference sequence). Trimming left V 1 base short and J 0 bases short, with 13 bases between. The CDR3 protein is CATSRVIGEHSGNTIYF. CDR3 sequence (DNA): TGTGCCACCAGCAGAGTAATTGGGGAACACTCTGGAAACACCATATATTTT. The variable domain in full, with the rest retrieved from reference TRBV15 and TRBJ1-3, is DAMVIQNPRYQVTQFGKPVTLSCSQTLNHNVMYWYQQKSSQAPKLLFHYYDKDFNNEADTPDNFQSRRPNTSFCFLDIRSPGLGDTAMYLCATSRVIGEHSGNTIYFGEGSWLTVV.

This clonotype was observed at least ten times. V is TRBV3-1 and J is TRBJ2-5; no clear D. The CDR3 has 13 residues. Germline values: CDR1 LGHDT, CDR2 YNNKEL (reference sequence). V lost 5 bases, J lost 1 base, and 8 bases lay in between. The CDR3 DNA sequence: TGTGCCAGCAGCGGCCAAGCCCAAGAGACCCAGTACTTC. Protein sequence: CASSGQAQETQYF.

There are many counts of this clonotype. The V gene is TRBV19, the J gene TRBJ2-7; D perhaps matches TRBD2 (6 bases). The CDR3 extends over 14 amino acids. Trimming stripped 3 bases from V and 2 bases from J, with 11 bases between. CDR1 and CDR2 (germline): LNHDA, SQIVND (reference sequence). CDR3 region: CASSMRDRTYEQYF. The DNA of the CDR3 is TGTGCCAGTAGTATGCGGGATCGAACCTACGAGCAGTACTTC.

The chain has TRBV20-1 and TRBJ1-5, with no clear D. CDR3 length equals 13 residues. V was pared by 1 base and J by 6 bases, with 10 bases between. The germline CDR1 and CDR2 sequences are DFQATT and SNEGSKA (reference sequence). CDR3 sequence reads: CSARADISQPQHF. CDR3 coding DNA: TGCAGTGCTAGAGCTGACATTTCTCAGCCCCAGCATTTT.

This clonotype was recorded at least ten times. The genes are TRBV7-9 and TRBJ1-5, with TRBD1 matching 7 bases. The germline CDR1 and CDR2 sequences are SEHNR and FQNEAQ (reference sequence). The J segment lost 3 bases and the V segment lost 5 bases, leaving 7 bases of the junction unmatched. The CDR3 loop spans 15 amino acids. As DNA, the CDR3 is TGTGCCAGCAGCGCAGGGGACAGCTACAATCAGCCCCAGCATTTT. It specifies CASSAGDSYNQPQHF.